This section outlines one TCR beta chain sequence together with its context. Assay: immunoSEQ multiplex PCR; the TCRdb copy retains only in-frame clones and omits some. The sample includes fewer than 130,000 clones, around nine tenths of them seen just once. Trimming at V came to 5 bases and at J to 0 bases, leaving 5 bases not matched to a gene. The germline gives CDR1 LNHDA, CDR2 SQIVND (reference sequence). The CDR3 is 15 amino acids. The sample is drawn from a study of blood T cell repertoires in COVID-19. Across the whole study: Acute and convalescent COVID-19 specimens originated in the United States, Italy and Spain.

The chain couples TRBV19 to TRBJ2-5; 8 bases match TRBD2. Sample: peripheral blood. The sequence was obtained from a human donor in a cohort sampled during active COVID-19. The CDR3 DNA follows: TGTGCCAGTAGTCCCAGGGGACTAGACCAAGAGACCCAGTACTTC. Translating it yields CASSPRGLDQETQYF.